A selection of T cell receptor beta chains follows, all from one sample in a study of shared clonotypes between healthy human individuals. Libraries were prepared by immunoSEQ multiplex PCR; TCRdb keeps only in-frame clonotypes and omits some of them. The sample contains about half a million clones, 70% to 80% of which appear only once. What was sequenced was PBMCs. The receptors originated from a woman aged 40 to 50 in good health. Some clones in this sample may be carry-over from other donors' samples. Each CDR3 is given with its conserved first and last residue. D genes are given only for firm matches. Only part of the rows carry a size: once, few, many, or a class if the clone is expanded.

v_gene,d_gene,abundance,j_gene,CDR3aa,CDR3nt
TRBV7-2,NA,medium-sized,TRBJ1-5,CASSLVLGGNNQPQHF,TGTGCCAGCAGCTTAGTCTTGGGGGGGAATAACCAGCCCCAGCATTTT
TRBV4-1,NA,NA,TRBJ2-6,CASSHPGLSGANVLTF,TGCGCCAGCAGCCACCCGGGACTCTCTGGGGCCAACGTCCTGACTTTC
TRBV10-2,NA,NA,TRBJ1-3,CASSEGRPSVGNTIYF,TGCGCCAGCAGTGAGGGCAGACCAAGCGTGGGAAACACCATATATTTT
TRBV9,NA,NA,TRBJ1-3,CASSADPGGGASGNTIYF,TGTGCCAGCAGCGCCGACCCCGGGGGGGGTGCGTCTGGAAACACCATATATTTT
TRBV28,NA,NA,TRBJ2-7,CASSPSSLNSYEQYF,TGTGCCAGCAGTCCTTCTAGCTTGAACAGCTACGAGCAGTACTTC
TRBV27,NA,NA,TRBJ2-2,CASSSSTVTGELFF,TGTGCCAGCAGTTCCTCGACAGTCACCGGGGAGCTGTTTTTT
TRBV6-5,NA,NA,TRBJ2-3,CASSYSGGRFTDTQYF,TGTGCCAGCAGTTACTCGGGGGGACGTTTCACAGATACGCAGTATTTT
TRBV4-1,NA,many,TRBJ2-1,CASSRVDRPDYEQFF,TGCGCCAGCAGCCGGGTCGACAGGCCTGACTATGAGCAGTTCTTC
TRBV5-5,NA,NA,TRBJ2-7,CASSFRLERYSYEQYF,TGTGCCAGCAGCTTCCGACTCGAGCGGTACTCCTACGAGCAGTACTTC
TRBV25-1,TRBD2,once,TRBJ2-7,CASRRLAGGTSAYEQYF,TGTGCCAGCAGACGACTAGCGGGAGGAACCTCCGCCTACGAGCAGTACTTC
TRBV12-5,TRBD1,NA,TRBJ1-1,CASGLGQGGMNTEAFF,TGTGCTAGTGGTTTGGGACAGGGGGGGATGAACACTGAAGCTTTCTTT
TRBV30,TRBD1,NA,TRBJ1-1,CAWSGTGEAFF,TGTGCCTGGAGTGGGACAGGGGAAGCTTTCTTT
TRBV10-1,TRBD1,few,TRBJ1-2,CASSQGQNYGYTF,TGCGCCAGCAGCCAGGGACAGAACTATGGCTACACCTTC
TRBV25-1,NA,NA,TRBJ2-7,CASRDRDGRYEQYF,TGTGCCAGCAGGGACCGGGACGGTCGCTACGAGCAGTACTTC
TRBV7-3,NA,NA,TRBJ2-2,CASSPLANTGELFF,TGTGCCAGCAGCCCACTAGCGAACACCGGGGAGCTGTTTTTT
TRBV28,NA,NA,TRBJ1-2,CASSLTGQAPYGYTF,TGTGCCAGCAGTTTAACTGGACAAGCTCCCTATGGCTACACCTTC
TRBV9,TRBD2,NA,TRBJ2-7,CASSVASGTSGSHEQYF,TGTGCCAGCAGCGTAGCCTCGGGGACTAGCGGGTCCCACGAGCAGTACTTC
TRBV7-9,NA,NA,TRBJ2-5,CASSFVGETQYF,TGTGCCAGCAGCTTCGTCGGGGAGACCCAGTACTTC
TRBV5-1,TRBD1,once,TRBJ2-1,CASSSMDRGLNNEQFF,TGCGCCAGCAGCTCCATGGACAGGGGGCTGAACAATGAGCAGTTCTTC
TRBV7-3,TRBD2,once,TRBJ2-2,CASSETSGSAGELFF,TGTGCCAGCAGCGAGACTAGCGGGAGCGCCGGGGAGCTGTTTTTT
TRBV6-5,NA,NA,TRBJ1-1,CASSSENTEAFF,TGTGCCAGCAGTTCAGAGAACACTGAAGCTTTCTTT
TRBV5-1,TRBD1,once,TRBJ2-7,CASSFGTVRSYEQYF,TGCGCCAGCAGCTTCGGGACAGTTCGATCCTACGAGCAGTACTTC
TRBV29-1,NA,once,TRBJ1-1,CSAGVGGGTEAFF,TGCAGCGCCGGAGTGGGGGGAGGAACTGAAGCTTTCTTT
TRBV6-1,TRBD1,NA,TRBJ1-2,CASSVPGQGDGYTF,TGTGCCAGCAGTGTCCCCGGACAGGGGGATGGCTACACCTTC
TRBV5-4,NA,NA,TRBJ2-5,CASSLAGSAWGLQETQYF,TGTGCCAGCAGCTTGGCGGGGTCGGCTTGGGGACTCCAAGAGACCCAGTACTTC
TRBV28,NA,NA,TRBJ1-2,CASSFSGNGYTF,TGTGCCAGCAGTTTTTCGGGAAACGGCTACACCTTC
TRBV5-1,TRBD1,NA,TRBJ1-4,CASSGGRQGGEKLFF,TGCGCCAGCAGCGGGGGGAGACAGGGAGGTGAAAAACTGTTTTTT
TRBV5-1,NA,NA,TRBJ2-3,CASNLRGDTQYF,TGCGCCAGCAACCTCAGGGGAGATACGCAGTATTTT
TRBV18,TRBD1,few,TRBJ1-2,CASSPGTDNYGYTF,TGTGCCAGCTCACCCGGGACAGATAACTATGGCTACACCTTC
TRBV5-6,NA,NA,TRBJ2-4,CASSLGTVRFRNIQYF,TGTGCCAGCAGCTTGGGGACAGTTAGATTCAGAAACATTCAGTACTTC
TRBV13,TRBD1,NA,TRBJ1-4,CASSSGQARGKLFF,TGTGCCAGCAGCTCCGGACAGGCTCGGGGAAAACTGTTTTTT
TRBV6-1,NA,few,TRBJ1-2,CASSVGLSENYGYTF,TGTGCCAGCAGTGTCGGTCTTAGCGAAAACTATGGCTACACCTTC
TRBV19,NA,many,TRBJ2-1,CASSIGSLNEQFF,TGTGCCAGTAGTATAGGCAGCTTGAATGAGCAGTTCTTC
TRBV27,NA,NA,TRBJ2-5,CASSLEVRETQYF,TGTGCCAGCAGTTTGGAAGTAAGAGAGACCCAGTACTTC
TRBV2,NA,NA,TRBJ1-5,CASSKRGQGLDQPQHF,TGTGCCAGCAGCAAACGGGGTCAGGGTTTGGATCAGCCCCAGCATTTT
TRBV7-9,TRBD1,NA,TRBJ2-7,CASSSWTGGFEDEQYF,TGTGCCAGCAGCTCTTGGACAGGGGGCTTCGAGGACGAGCAGTACTTC
TRBV19,NA,few,TRBJ1-5,CASSSVVNQPQHF,TGTGCCAGTAGTAGCGTCGTCAATCAGCCCCAGCATTTT
TRBV11-3,TRBD1,NA,TRBJ2-2,CASSPRTGENTGELFF,TGTGCCAGCAGCCCGCGGACAGGAGAGAACACCGGGGAGCTGTTTTTT
TRBV7-9,NA,NA,TRBJ2-7,CASSLRTGAPYEQYF,TGTGCCAGCAGCCTACGTACCGGGGCACCCTACGAGCAGTACTTC
TRBV2,TRBD1,NA,TRBJ2-3,CASAWDSSADTQYF,TGTGCCAGCGCTTGGGACAGTAGTGCAGATACGCAGTATTTT